These T cell receptor beta chains were read from a single sample in a study of CD8 T cells in Susac syndrome. TCRdb analysed the immunoSEQ multiplex PCR reads with MiXCR anew, one entry per CDR3 protein. The sample has fewer than 140,000 distinct CDR3 sequences; approximately 95% are singletons. Specimen: CD8+ T cells from PBMCs. The receptor set was obtained from a human donor with Susac syndrome. Each CDR3 is given with its conserved first and last residue. D genes are given only for firm matches. Clone size is shown for a subset of rows, as once, few, many or a class of expanded clone.

clone size	J gene	D gene	V gene	CDR3 protein	CDR3 DNA
once	TRBJ1-1	.	TRBV5-6	CASSLGGVEAFF	TGTGCCAGCAGCTTGGGAGGAGTAGAAGCTTTCTTT
.	TRBJ2-7	.	TRBV5-6	CASSLELEQYF	TGTGCCAGCAGCCTGGAACTCGAGCAGTACTTC
.	TRBJ2-1	.	TRBV9	CASSTGDEQFF	TGTGCCAGCAGTACCGGAGATGAGCAGTTCTTC
.	TRBJ2-7	.	TRBV21-1	CASSKRTGVHEQYF	TGTGCCAGCAGCAAGAGGACAGGGGTCCACGAGCAGTACTTC
.	TRBJ1-1	.	TRBV27	CASSTDLNSGNTEAFF	TGTGCCAGCAGTACTGACCTTAACTCAGGGAACACTGAAGCTTTCTTT
.	TRBJ1-6	.	TRBV7-2	CASSQGLITYNSPLHF	TGTGCCAGCAGCCAGGGACTTATCACCTATAATTCACCCCTCCACTTT
.	TRBJ2-3	TRBD2	TRBV13	CASTPRGERGTPRADTQYF	TGTGCCAGCACCCCAAGGGGGGAGCGGGGGACCCCGAGGGCAGATACGCAGTATTTT
.	TRBJ2-5	.	TRBV12-3/TRBV12-4	CASSLTGLAQYF	TGTGCCAGCAGTCTCACGGGGTTGGCCCAGTACTTC
.	TRBJ2-3	.	TRBV29-1	CSGHFLDTQYF	TGCAGCGGACATTTCCTCGATACGCAGTATTTT
.	TRBJ2-7	TRBD1	TRBV20-1	CSVRTGAYEQYF	TGCAGTGTTAGGACAGGGGCCTACGAGCAGTACTTC
.	TRBJ1-1	.	TRBV10-3	CATTGMNTEAFF	TGTGCCACAACAGGAATGAACACTGAAGCTTTCTTT
once	TRBJ2-3	.	TRBV3-1	CASSQEEHTQYF	TGTGCCAGCAGCCAAGAGGAGCATACGCAGTATTTT
.	TRBJ2-1	TRBD2	TRBV29-1	CSVRGTSGHNEQFF	TGCAGCGTTCGCGGGACTAGCGGTCACAATGAGCAGTTCTTC
.	TRBJ2-7	.	TRBV14	CASSQQETTEQYF	TGTGCCAGCAGCCAACAAGAGACGACAGAGCAGTACTTC
once	TRBJ2-7	.	TRBV6-5	CASSSQGRPYEQYF	TGTGCCAGCAGTTCTCAGGGGAGGCCTTACGAGCAGTACTTC
.	TRBJ2-7	TRBD2	TRBV6-2/TRBV6-3	CASTHQGLAYEQYF	TGTGCCAGCACTCATCAGGGACTAGCCTACGAGCAGTACTTC
.	TRBJ2-2	TRBD1	TRBV7-9	CASSGSGTGGYGELFF	TGTGCCAGCAGCGGATCCGGGACAGGGGGATACGGGGAGCTGTTTTTT
.	TRBJ2-7	.	TRBV12-3/TRBV12-4	CASSSSGTDYEQYF	TGTGCCAGCAGTTCATCCGGGACGGACTACGAGCAGTACTTC
.	TRBJ2-1	.	TRBV9	CASSQGGDNNEQFF	TGTGCCAGCAGCCAGGGGGGGGACAACAATGAGCAGTTCTTC
.	TRBJ2-6	TRBD1	TRBV11-2	CASTLDRRFTGANVLTF	TGTGCCAGCACGCTGGACAGGCGGTTCACTGGGGCCAACGTCCTGACTTTC
.	TRBJ2-5	.	TRBV13	CASSLGRGTSLTGETQYF	TGTGCCAGCAGCTTAGGGCGGGGTACCTCCCTCACCGGAGAGACCCAGTACTTC
.	TRBJ1-5	.	TRBV9	CASSGTGLGQPQHF	TGTGCCAGCAGCGGAACAGGGTTGGGACAGCCCCAGCATTTT
.	TRBJ2-1	.	TRBV19	CASSMGQGGHNEQFF	TGTGCCAGTAGTATGGGGCAGGGCGGCCACAATGAGCAGTTCTTC
.	TRBJ2-2	.	TRBV13	CASSLSSRSTGELFF	TGTGCCAGCAGCTTATCTAGTAGAAGCACCGGGGAGCTGTTTTTT
.	TRBJ2-5	.	TRBV10-3	CAISEAGGTQYF	TGTGCCATCAGTGAGGCAGGCGGGACCCAGTACTTC
.	TRBJ2-3	.	TRBV9	CASSVAWRGPSTDTQYF	TGTGCCAGCAGCGTAGCTTGGAGGGGACCGAGCACAGATACGCAGTATTTT
.	TRBJ2-1	.	TRBV29-1	CSVSSPDNEQFF	TGCAGCGTTTCTAGCCCTGACAATGAGCAGTTCTTC
.	TRBJ1-2	.	TRBV13	CASSSTSGTPTGYGYTF	TGTGCCAGCAGCTCGACTTCCGGGACACCAACTGGGTATGGCTACACCTTC
.	TRBJ2-5	TRBD2	TRBV5-6	CASSKTGLAQETQYF	TGTGCCAGCAGCAAAACTGGACTAGCGCAAGAGACCCAGTACTTC
.	TRBJ2-1	TRBD2	TRBV20-1	CSAKTSGGTWYNEQFF	TGCAGTGCTAAGACTAGCGGGGGGACCTGGTACAATGAGCAGTTCTTC
.	TRBJ2-5	.	TRBV7-9	CASSEDRKRGETQYF	TGTGCCAGCAGCGAAGACCGAAAAAGGGGGGAGACCCAGTACTTC
.	TRBJ1-2	.	TRBV6-5	CASSYGVGYTF	TGTGCCAGCAGTTACGGAGTTGGCTACACCTTC
.	TRBJ2-7	TRBD1	TRBV5-1	CASSLDRGKNEQYF	TGCGCCAGCAGCTTGGACAGGGGGAAGAACGAGCAGTACTTC
.	TRBJ2-5	TRBD2	TRBV6-6	CASSWLAGGQETQYF	TGTGCCAGCAGTTGGTTAGCGGGGGGCCAAGAGACCCAGTACTTC
.	TRBJ1-1	.	TRBV5-1	CASSLAAGSYTEAFF	TGCGCCAGCAGCTTGGCAGCAGGTAGTTACACTGAAGCTTTCTTT
.	TRBJ2-3	TRBD2	TRBV4-3	CASSQQAGGLGDTQYF	TGCGCCAGCAGCCAACAAGCGGGGGGGCTTGGAGATACGCAGTATTTT
.	TRBJ1-6	TRBD1	TRBV14	CASRDRGGNSPLHF	TGTGCCAGCAGGGACAGGGGTGGGAATTCACCCCTCCACTTT
once	TRBJ2-2	.	TRBV14	CASGFNTGELFF	TGTGCCAGCGGATTTAACACCGGGGAGCTGTTTTTT
.	TRBJ2-7	.	TRBV12-3/TRBV12-4	CASGWSSYEQYF	TGTGCCAGCGGGTGGAGCTCCTACGAGCAGTACTTC
.	TRBJ1-5	.	TRBV7-2	CASSLGDGLHQPQHF	TGTGCCAGCAGCCTGGGGGACGGCCTCCATCAGCCCCAGCATTTT
.	TRBJ1-4	TRBD1	TRBV13	CASSQGGEKLFF	TGTGCCAGCTCACAGGGGGGGGAAAAACTGTTTTTT
.	TRBJ1-3	.	TRBV9	CASSPPGDTIYF	TGTGCCAGCAGCCCACCCGGGGACACCATATATTTT
.	TRBJ2-3	.	TRBV20-1	CSARRGSTDTQYF	TGCAGTGCTAGAAGGGGTTCCACAGATACGCAGTATTTT
.	TRBJ2-1	.	TRBV18	CASSPRVSEGFGEQFF	TGTGCCAGCTCACCAAGGGTCTCCGAGGGGTTCGGTGAGCAGTTCTTC
once	TRBJ1-5	TRBD1	TRBV20-1	CSAKRTQGQNQPQHF	TGCAGTGCTAAACGAACACAGGGGCAAAATCAGCCCCAGCATTTT
.	TRBJ2-5	.	TRBV12-3/TRBV12-4	CASSLALLGVETQYF	TGTGCCAGCAGTTTAGCGCTCTTGGGGGTTGAGACCCAGTACTTC
.	TRBJ2-2	.	TRBV7-9	CASSIGTTNTGELFF	TGTGCCAGCAGCATCGGGACCACGAACACCGGGGAGCTGTTTTTT
.	TRBJ1-5	.	TRBV20-1	CSAKDVNSNQPQHF	TGCAGTGCTAAGGACGTAAATAGCAATCAGCCCCAGCATTTT
.	TRBJ1-1	TRBD1	TRBV10-3	CATASRSQGQGANTEAFF	TGTGCCACAGCTTCCCGTAGTCAGGGACAGGGGGCGAACACTGAAGCTTTCTTT
.	TRBJ2-5	TRBD2	TRBV27	CASSPLAGLNQETQYF	TGTGCCAGCAGTCCTCTAGCGGGGCTAAATCAAGAGACCCAGTACTTC
.	TRBJ1-1	.	TRBV12-3/TRBV12-4	CASSADRADLEAFF	TGTGCCAGCAGCGCGGACAGAGCGGACCTCGAAGCTTTCTTT
.	TRBJ2-1	TRBD2	TRBV5-1	CASRSGGSVGNEQFF	TGCGCCAGCAGGAGCGGGGGGTCGGTTGGCAATGAGCAGTTCTTC
.	TRBJ2-1	.	TRBV29-1	CSVEGVSEGSYNEQFF	TGCAGCGTTGAAGGGGTTAGCGAGGGTTCCTACAATGAGCAGTTCTTC
.	TRBJ1-5	.	TRBV6-5	CASSLAGVGNQPQHF	TGTGCCAGCAGTTTAGCGGGTGTAGGCAATCAGCCCCAGCATTTT
once	TRBJ2-3	TRBD1	TRBV9	CASSAPTGAGDTQYF	TGTGCCAGCAGCGCCCCCACAGGGGCTGGAGATACGCAGTATTTT